The rows below give T cell receptor beta chains drawn from one sample of a study of T-cell memory formation after mild COVID-19. TCRdb ran MiXCR on the 5' RACE reads and lists one entry per CDR3 protein. The top ten clones hold about 1.5% of a sample with about 44,000 distinct CDR3 sequences, 7.3% of them seen once. Sequenced input: PBMCs or a T cell subset sorted from them (not recorded which). The source of these receptors is a man aged 18 to 30 who had mild COVID-19 (a few samples of this study predate the infection). Cell type and time point are not known. Both conserved end residues are part of each CDR3. Each record gives: clone size, V gene, J gene, D gene, CDR3 protein, CDR3 DNA. D genes are given only for firm matches. Clone size is stated in some rows and not others, as once, few, many or a class when expanded.

many,TRBV5-4,TRBJ2-5,.,CASSSKQGGETQYF,TGTGCCAGCAGCTCAAAACAGGGTGGTGAGACCCAGTACTTC
many,TRBV7-2,TRBJ1-5,.,CASSFGPQPQHF,TGTGCCAGCAGCTTCGGGCCTCAGCCCCAGCATTTT
.,TRBV11-3,TRBJ2-5,.,CASSPGRAPLETQYF,TGTGCCAGCAGCCCGGGACGGGCCCCGTTGGAGACCCAGTACTTC
.,TRBV7-2,TRBJ2-2,TRBD2,CASSIPGTRTHTGELFF,TGTGCCAGCAGCATCCCCGGGACTAGGACCCACACCGGGGAGCTGTTTTTT
few,TRBV7-9,TRBJ2-2,TRBD2,CASRLRTSGTGELFF,TGTGCCAGCCGCCTCCGGACTAGCGGCACCGGGGAGCTGTTTTTT
few,TRBV5-1,TRBJ2-5,TRBD2,CASSSISGSQETQYF,TGCGCCAGCAGTTCAATTAGCGGGAGCCAAGAGACCCAGTACTTC
.,TRBV7-2,TRBJ2-1,TRBD2,CASSLAGLAGRNEQFF,TGTGCCAGCAGCTTAGCGGGACTAGCGGGCCGCAATGAGCAGTTCTTC
.,TRBV4-3,TRBJ2-5,.,CASSQDLSTESRRQETQYF,TGCGCCAGCAGCCAAGATCTCTCCACAGAGTCGCGTCGTCAAGAGACCCAGTACTTC
many,TRBV12-3/TRBV12-4,TRBJ2-7,TRBD1,CASTSGQGRYEQYF,TGTGCCAGCACCTCTGGACAGGGGCGGTACGAGCAGTACTTC
.,TRBV6-5,TRBJ1-5,TRBD1,CASSYSGTVVKHF,TGTGCCAGCAGTTACTCCGGGACAGTAGTAAAGCATTTT
few,TRBV11-2,TRBJ1-1,.,CASSLRRNTEAFF,TGTGCCAGCAGCTTGAGGAGAAACACTGAAGCTTTCTTT
few,TRBV19,TRBJ2-4,.,CASSSRWGIEYIQYF,TGTGCCAGTAGTAGCCGTTGGGGGATTGAGTACATTCAGTACTTC
few,TRBV6-6,TRBJ1-1,.,CAGGSRQGMNTEAFF,TGTGCCGGCGGGTCGAGGCAGGGGATGAACACTGAAGCTTTCTTT
.,TRBV20-1,TRBJ2-2,.,CSAPVPWSTGELFF,TGCAGTGCTCCCGTTCCGTGGTCGACTGGGGAGCTGTTTTTT
.,TRBV2,TRBJ1-5,.,CASSGGMDQPQHF,TGTGCCAGCAGTGGGGGAATGGATCAGCCCCAGCATTTT
.,TRBV4-1,TRBJ1-2,.,CASSQDRHYGYTF,TGCGCCAGCAGCCAAGATCGGCATTACGGCTACACCTTC
.,TRBV6-2/TRBV6-3,TRBJ2-3,.,CASSSIDGGTDTQYF,TGTGCCAGCAGTTCCATCGACGGGGGCACAGATACGCAGTATTTT
few,TRBV5-4,TRBJ2-1,TRBD1,CASRPGTGSNEQFF,TGTGCCAGCAGACCCGGGACAGGGTCCAATGAGCAGTTCTTC
.,TRBV24-1,TRBJ1-1,.,CATSDLRLSGGAFF,TGTGCCACCAGTGATTTAAGGCTCTCAGGTGGGGCTTTCTTT
many,TRBV3-1,TRBJ2-5,.,CASSADLETQYF,TGTGCCAGCAGCGCCGATCTGGAGACCCAGTACTTC
few,TRBV7-9,TRBJ2-1,.,CASSLEAAYNEQFF,TGTGCCAGCAGCTTAGAGGCAGCTTACAATGAGCAGTTCTTC
.,TRBV25-1,TRBJ2-3,TRBD2,CASSPQGLAVRHTQYF,TGTGCCAGCAGCCCCCAGGGACTAGCGGTTCGGCATACGCAGTATTTT
few,TRBV12-3/TRBV12-4,TRBJ1-5,TRBD1,CASSLRQGPQHF,TGTGCCAGCAGTCTTAGACAGGGACCCCAGCATTTT
few,TRBV12-3/TRBV12-4,TRBJ1-2,.,CASSLSGRVGDSYTF,TGTGCCAGCAGTTTGTCGGGCAGGGTGGGCGACAGCTACACCTTC
many,TRBV24-1,TRBJ1-2,.,CATSNSDWTSGYTF,TGTGCCACCAGTAATTCGGATTGGACGTCTGGCTACACCTTC
many,TRBV7-2,TRBJ2-3,TRBD1,CASSRDSYTDTQYF,TGTGCCAGCAGCCGGGACAGCTACACAGATACGCAGTATTTT
.,TRBV19,TRBJ2-5,.,CASSTGSGVMETQYF,TGTGCCAGTAGTACAGGTAGTGGCGTGATGGAGACCCAGTACTTC
few,TRBV6-2/TRBV6-3,TRBJ2-6,TRBD1,CASSYTRGPGANVLTF,TGTGCCAGCAGTTACACCAGGGGGCCTGGGGCCAACGTCCTGACTTTC
many,TRBV5-1,TRBJ2-3,TRBD1,CASSPPGGGTDTQYF,TGCGCCAGCAGTCCCCCAGGGGGCGGGACAGATACGCAGTATTTT
many,TRBV5-1,TRBJ2-1,.,CASKGTAGGHNEQFF,TGCGCCAGCAAGGGGACCGCCGGGGGGCACAATGAGCAGTTCTTC
few,TRBV6-5,TRBJ1-5,.,CASSPMGTPSNQPQHF,TGTGCCAGCAGTCCGATGGGGACACCTAGCAATCAGCCCCAGCATTTT
.,TRBV7-2,TRBJ2-2,.,CASSSASAGELFF,TGTGCCAGCAGCTCAGCTAGTGCCGGGGAGCTGTTTTTT
many,TRBV7-8,TRBJ2-1,.,CASLASVSSDEQFF,TGTGCCAGCTTGGCTAGTGTCAGTTCCGATGAGCAGTTCTTC
many,TRBV9,TRBJ2-5,.,CASSVGGPQETQYF,TGTGCCAGCAGCGTAGGAGGTCCCCAAGAGACCCAGTACTTC
.,TRBV7-2,TRBJ1-2,.,CASSLAQGGYGYTF,TGTGCCAGCAGCTTAGCGCAGGGAGGATATGGCTACACCTTC
few,TRBV4-3,TRBJ2-2,.,CASSQPQTGAVESGELFF,TGCGCCAGCAGCCAACCCCAGACCGGGGCAGTGGAATCCGGGGAGCTGTTTTTT
.,TRBV6-5,TRBJ2-1,.,CVTGRGYSYNEQFF,TGTGTCACGGGTAGGGGCTACTCCTACAATGAGCAGTTCTTC
.,TRBV7-3,TRBJ1-1,.,CASSLRGSGTEAFF,TGTGCCAGCAGCTTAAGGGGGTCGGGAACTGAAGCTTTCTTT
few,TRBV9,TRBJ2-3,.,CASSSSGSATDTQYF,TGTGCCAGCTCCTCCTCGGGTAGCGCGACAGATACGCAGTATTTT
.,TRBV7-9,TRBJ2-5,.,CASSGPGVQETQYF,TGTGCCAGCAGTGGGCCGGGTGTACAAGAGACCCAGTACTTC
.,TRBV28,TRBJ1-2,.,CALAGGQKDGYTF,TGTGCCCTTGCGGGTGGTCAGAAGGATGGCTACACCTTC
few,TRBV4-1,TRBJ2-5,.,CASSQDGRTDETQYF,TGCGCCAGCAGCCAAGACGGACGGACAGATGAGACCCAGTACTTC